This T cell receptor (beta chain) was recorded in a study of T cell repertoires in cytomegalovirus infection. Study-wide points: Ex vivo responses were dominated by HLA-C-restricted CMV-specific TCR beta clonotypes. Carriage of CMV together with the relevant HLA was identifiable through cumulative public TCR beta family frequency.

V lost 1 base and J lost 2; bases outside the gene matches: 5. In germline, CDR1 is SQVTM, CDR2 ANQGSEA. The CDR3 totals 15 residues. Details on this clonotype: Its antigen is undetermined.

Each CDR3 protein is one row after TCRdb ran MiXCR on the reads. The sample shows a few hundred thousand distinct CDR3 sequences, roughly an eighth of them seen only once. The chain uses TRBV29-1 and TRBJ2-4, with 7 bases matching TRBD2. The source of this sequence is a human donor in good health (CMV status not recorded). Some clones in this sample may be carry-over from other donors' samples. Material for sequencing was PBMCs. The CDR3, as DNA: TGCAGCGTTGAAGGCGGGGAGGGATCCAAAAACATTCAGTACTTC. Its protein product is CSVEGGEGSKNIQYF.